This record concerns one T cell receptor (beta chain) sequence. What antigen it recognizes has not been identified. No per-base quality is available; no much larger clone lies one base away. Looking up the germline V gene yields CDR1 MDHEN and CDR2 SYDVKM. V and J lose 6 bases and 7 bases, and a span of 9 bases separates them. Reading from cysteine to phenylalanine, the CDR3 counts 11 amino acids. Just CDR3 DNA is preserved here, 33 bases in frame from base 1. This entry is derived from a study of shared clonotypes between healthy human individuals (dated by TCRdb to 2018 to 2020). The study in broad terms: A couple of women and a few men aged 18 to 49 years were included in the cohort. To estimate repertoire size and how much clonotype sharing occurs between individuals, the study deeply sequenced the blood TCR repertoires of roughly 5 healthy adults. To increase sequencing depth and limit assay-specific biases, different laboratories used diverse techniques to prepare libraries and sequence TCR repertoires. For each donor, three plates each were used for CD4 naive and CD4 memory, two plates were used for CD8 naive, and one plate was used for CD8 memory. Per donor, leukapheresis produced somewhere between about 0.8 and 9.5 billion PBMCs.

Findings and caveats that apply to the study as a whole: Across a handful of donors, 4.5% to 6.5% of naive CD4, roughly 3.8% of naive CD8, approximately 2.5% of memory CD4, and 0.4% of memory CD8 clonotypes were shared. Based on pairwise subsampling, the degree of clonotype sharing among donors was expected to be affected by sequencing depth. Rarefaction of sorted-subset datasets indicated incomplete sequencing despite the large sequencing depth. Because the study included a small number of donors, the genetic and exposure-history diversity represented was limited. Larger estimated clonotype richness was generally found for naive subsets than for memory subsets. Only blood was sampled, and tissue TCR repertoires likely differ from those in blood. Higher generation probabilities were observed for clonotypes shared by all four sorted-subset donors than for non-shared clonotypes.

CD8 naive samples were CD45RO-negative cells positively selected for CCR7, giving a CD45RA+CCR7+ population that excluded TemRA cells. The donors were healthy, HIV-negative adults with no recently reported acute infections or vaccinations. Every donor was a Caucasian adult living in Nashville, Tennessee, USA. Blood was obtained by leukapheresis, after which PBMCs were separated by Ficoll-Histopaque density gradient centrifugation and cryopreserved in liquid nitrogen vapor phase. Purity and quantity of every magnetically sorted T cell population were checked by analytical flow cytometry. From each sorted fraction, genomic DNA was isolated and quantified by UV absorbance on a Nanodrop 2000c. Using the deep immunoSEQ assay, TCR CDR3 regions were amplified from genomic DNA by multiplex PCR. For each cell subset, the extracted genomic DNA was distributed evenly across all wells of several immunoSEQ 96-well plates, and each plate served as one replicate. For sorted subsets, about 220 ng of genomic DNA, equivalent to 25,000 to 30,000 T cell genomes, went into each replicate PCR. Purified libraries were quantified with a Qubit 3.0 fluorometer, sized on a Bioanalyzer 2100, and re-quantified with the KAPA Library Quantification kit. Each immunoSEQ 96-well plate was sequenced on its own single-read 150-cycle Illumina NextSeq 550 flow cell. In the authors' own workflow: The immunoSEQ output contained only junctional sequences without quality scores, so filtering could not match that applied to full-length reads. To assign V/J genes and CDR3, sequences were annotated against IMGT germline references using PyIR, a Python wrapper for IgBLAST v1.9. Reads were removed for weak V/J assignments (E-value above 1e-6), missing CDR3, stop codons, out-of-frame junctions, or ambiguous translated residues. V3J clonotypes were defined as sequences sharing the same inferred V gene, J gene, and CDR3 amino acid sequence. Percentage overlap between repertoires was computed as shared unique clonotypes divided by the size of the smaller repertoire. Three approaches were used to assess repertoire richness: RTK rarefaction, the Chao1 estimator, and Recon v2.1 estimates of unobserved clonotypes. For all TCRbeta clonotypes obtained by the gDNA method from four donors, generation probabilities were computed with OLGA. TCRdb took over this immuneACCESS table, retaining in-frame rearrangements with V and J assigned. Such tables are incomplete; in checked studies, under half of the missing clones stem from an unresolved V gene, and the remainder is unexplained. The V and J calls and clone size are taken from that table; D and trimming were inferred from the DNA. This sample holds fewer than 700,000 clones; 85% to 95% were observed only once. The ten largest account for approximately 0.11% of the sample.

The sequenced sample was naive CD8+ T cells sorted from blood. Taken with the paper, the label for cell subset or site translates to: CD45RA+CCR7+. The TCR originated in a woman in her 30s in good health. The V and J genes are TRBV28 and TRBJ2-5; the D gene remains uncertain. This receptor carries the CDR3 CASSLAGTQYF. The sequenced DNA: TGTGCCAGCAGCCTTGCAGGGACCCAGTACTTC.